What follows describes a single T cell receptor (beta chain). The ends were cut back, 5 bases at V and 4 bases at J, with 7 bases in the middle. The CDR3 runs 12 residues. Germline CDR1 and CDR2: LNHDA and SQIVND (reference sequence). The PCR made use of 60 Vbeta and 13 Jbeta primers. Method: immunoSEQ multiplex PCR; TCRdb's copy keeps in-frame clones and lacks some. This sample's clone table lists more than 130,000 clones. This sample was included in a study of cytomegalovirus exposure and HLA in healthy donors. This receptor was taken from a man aged 35 to 55 in good health and CMV-seronegative. Sequenced input: PBMCs. This sequence joins TRBV19 and TRBJ2-3, with unresolved D. Here the CDR3 reads CASSWQADTQYF. CDR3 sequence (DNA): TGTGCCAGTAGTTGGCAAGCAGATACGCAGTATTTT.